What follows describes a single T cell receptor beta chain. The sample originates from a study of blood T cell repertoires in COVID-19. Study-wide background: The study drew acute and convalescent COVID-19 samples from the United States, Italy and Spain. Sample material is recorded as cDNA or gDNA derived from T cells, B-cell-depleted T cells, or PBMCs.

TCRdb keeps only in-frame clones here, not all; method: immunoSEQ multiplex PCR. The data hold 200,000 to 250,000 clones, with 85% to 90% observed a single time. The CDR3 consists of 15 residues. Trimming removed 4 bases from V and 6 bases from J; junction bases left unmatched: 6. The germline V gene has CDR1 MNHEY and CDR2 SVGAGI. Seattle researchers signed up patients amid active infection and tracked them longitudinally. What was sequenced was peripheral blood. This chain links TRBV6-5 with TRBJ1-6; 7 nucleotides match TRBD1. The sequence was obtained from a man aged 50-60 years with COVID-19, enrolled during active disease. The CDR3 DNA is TGTGCCAGCAGTTCCAGGGGGGCGGGTAATTCACCCCTCCACTTT. Protein: CASSSRGAGNSPLHF.